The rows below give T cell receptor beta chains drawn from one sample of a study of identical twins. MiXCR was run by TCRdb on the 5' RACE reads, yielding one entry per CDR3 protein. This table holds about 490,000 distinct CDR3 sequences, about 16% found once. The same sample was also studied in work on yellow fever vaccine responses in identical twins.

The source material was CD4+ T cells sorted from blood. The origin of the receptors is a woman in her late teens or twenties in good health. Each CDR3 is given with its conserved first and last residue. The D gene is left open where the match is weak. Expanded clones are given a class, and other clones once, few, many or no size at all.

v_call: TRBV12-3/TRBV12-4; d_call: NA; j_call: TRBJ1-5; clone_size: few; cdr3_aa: CASTQSGPQHF; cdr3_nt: TGTGCCAGCACCCAATCTGGGCCCCAGCATTTT
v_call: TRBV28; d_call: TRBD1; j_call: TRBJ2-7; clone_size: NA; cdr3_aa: CASSMTGWGNEQYF; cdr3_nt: TGTGCCAGCAGTATGACAGGGTGGGGCAACGAGCAGTACTTC
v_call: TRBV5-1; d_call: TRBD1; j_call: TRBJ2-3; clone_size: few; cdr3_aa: CASNSGTGGTDTQYF; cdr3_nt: TGCGCCAGCAATTCTGGGACAGGGGGCACAGATACGCAGTATTTT
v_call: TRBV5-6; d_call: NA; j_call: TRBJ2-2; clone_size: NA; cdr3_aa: CASNLDTGELFF; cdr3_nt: TGTGCCAGCAACCTTGACACCGGGGAGCTGTTTTTT
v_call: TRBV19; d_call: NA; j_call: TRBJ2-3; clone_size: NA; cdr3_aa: CASSLDAGATTSTDTQYF; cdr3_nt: TGTGCCAGTAGTCTGGACGCAGGGGCGACAACTAGCACAGATACGCAGTATTTT
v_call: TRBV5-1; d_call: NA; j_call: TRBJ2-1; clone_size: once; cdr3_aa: CASSLTDGEQFF; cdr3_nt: TGCGCCAGCAGCTTGACGGACGGTGAGCAGTTCTTC
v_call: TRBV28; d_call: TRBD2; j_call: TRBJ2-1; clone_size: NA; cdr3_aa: CASSSGLAGIDNEQFF; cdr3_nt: TGTGCCAGCAGTTCCGGATTAGCGGGAATAGACAATGAGCAGTTCTTC
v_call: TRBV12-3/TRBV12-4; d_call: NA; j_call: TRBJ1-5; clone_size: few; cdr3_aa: CASSSGALQPQHF; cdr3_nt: TGTGCCAGCAGTTCCGGGGCTCTTCAGCCCCAGCATTTT
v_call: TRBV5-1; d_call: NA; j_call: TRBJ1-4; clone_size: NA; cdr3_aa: CASSLAGGLNEKLFF; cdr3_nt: TGCGCCAGCAGCTTGGCCGGAGGTTTGAATGAAAAACTGTTTTTT
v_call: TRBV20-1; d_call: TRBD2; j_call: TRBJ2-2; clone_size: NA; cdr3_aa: CSAREGDRTRRTGELFF; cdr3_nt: TGCAGTGCTAGAGAGGGGGATAGGACTAGGAGGACCGGGGAGCTGTTTTTT
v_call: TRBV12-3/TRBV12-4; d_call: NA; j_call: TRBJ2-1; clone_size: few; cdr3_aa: CASSLYGGGAGDEQFF; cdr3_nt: TGTGCCAGCAGTTTATATGGAGGGGGGGCGGGAGATGAGCAGTTCTTC
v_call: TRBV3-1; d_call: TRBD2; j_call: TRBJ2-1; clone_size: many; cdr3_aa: CASSQRSGLAGGGEQFF; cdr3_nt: TGTGCCAGCAGCCAAAGATCCGGACTAGCGGGAGGCGGTGAGCAGTTCTTC
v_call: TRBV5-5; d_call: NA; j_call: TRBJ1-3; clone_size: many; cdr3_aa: CASSLGSSAGNTIYF; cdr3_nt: TGTGCCAGCAGCTTGGGGAGTTCTGCTGGAAACACCATATATTTT